Presented here are 31 T cell receptor beta chains from one specimen sequenced in a study of identical twins. TCRdb analysed the 5' RACE reads with MiXCR anew, one entry per CDR3 protein. The data show 200,000 to 250,000 distinct CDR3 sequences, with approximately 10% seen just once and approximately 9.1% held by the top ten. Sequenced material: memory T cells sorted from blood. The receptors stem from a man aged 50 to 59 in good health.

This clonotype occurred many times. The V and J genes are TRBV7-8 and TRBJ1-1, with no clear D. The V and J ends lost 5 bases and 2 bases respectively, with 12 bases between them. CDR3 length: 14 residues. CDR1 and CDR2 from the germline V gene are SGHVS and FQNEAQ. The CDR3 DNA reads TGTGCCAGCAGCCCGATTACGGGAAACACTGAAGCTTTCTTT. Translated, it gives CASSPITGNTEAFF.

This clonotype has a handful of counts. The chain links TRBV7-2 to TRBJ2-1, with D perhaps given as TRBD1 or TRBD2 (5 bases each). Per germline, CDR1 SGHTA and CDR2 FQGNSA. The CDR3 length is 14 residues. The V and J ends lost 1 base and 6 bases respectively, with 10 bases between them. CDR3: CASSLVEGPNEQFF. CDR3 nucleotide sequence: TGTGCCAGCAGCTTAGTTGAGGGGCCCAATGAGCAGTTCTTC.

This clonotype was seen repeatedly, ten times or more. The V call is TRBV27, the J call TRBJ1-4, with D possibly being TRBD1 (5 bases). Trimming cost V 2 bases and J 6 bases, with 13 bases left between them. Germline V lookup: CDR1 MNHEY, CDR2 SMNVEV (reference sequence). This CDR3 comprises 15 residues. The CDR3 here is CASSLLTGTDEKLFF. In DNA form, the CDR3 reads TGTGCCAGCAGTTTACTGACCGGGACTGATGAAAAACTGTTTTTT.

This clonotype occurred many times. The V call is TRBV5-1, the J call TRBJ2-1, with 11 bases aligning to TRBD2. The CDR3 contains 14 residues. Trimming took 3 bases from V and 9 from J; bases not matched to a gene: 5. The germline V gene has CDR1 SGHRS and CDR2 YFSETQ. The CDR3 sequence is CASSSTGTSGEQFF. In DNA, the CDR3 is TGCGCCAGCAGCTCAACCGGGACTAGCGGTGAGCAGTTCTTC.

The V gene is TRBV15, the J gene TRBJ2-7; 8 positions agree with TRBD1. The CDR3 is 16 residues long. The germline V gene encodes CDR1 LNHNV and CDR2 YYDKDF (reference sequence). Unmatched junction bases numbered 12, after V lost 3 bases and J lost 5 bases. The CDR3 coding sequence is TGTGCCACCAGCAGTTTGGGACAGGCCACCTGGGACGAGCAGTACTTC. As protein: CATSSLGQATWDEQYF.

This rearrangement joins TRBV27 to TRBJ2-7; TRBD2 is a possible D gene (6 bases). From germline, CDR1 is MNHEY and CDR2 SMNVEV (reference sequence). With 0 bases removed from V and 12 bases from J, the gap between germline ends came to 15 bases. The CDR3 spans 13 residues. CDR3 nucleotides: TGTGCCAGCAGTTTATCCCGGGACTCGCCGGGGTACTTC. Its translation: CASSLSRDSPGYF.

V and J are TRBV4-1 and TRBJ1-3; 8 bases map to TRBD1. V lost 0 bases and J lost 5; bases outside the gene matches: 6. Germline loops: CDR1 MGHRA, CDR2 YSYEKL. The CDR3 contains 16 residues. The CDR3 here is CASSQDGTGARNTIYF. CDR3 in DNA: TGCGCCAGCAGCCAAGATGGGACAGGTGCCCGAAACACCATATATTTT.

This clonotype was counted many times. V gene TRBV5-6 combines with J gene TRBJ2-3, with 12 nucleotides matching TRBD2. The trim removed 4 bases at V and 9 bases at J, leaving 9 bases unmatched. This CDR3 has 15 residues. CDR1 is SGHDT and CDR2 is YYEEEE in the germline V gene. This chain's CDR3 is CASSRKLAGGETQYF. In DNA form, the CDR3 reads TGTGCCAGCAGCCGCAAACTAGCGGGGGGTGAGACGCAGTATTTT.

This clonotype was seen many times. The chain employs TRBV6-2 or TRBV6-3 and TRBJ2-1; D is ambiguous. The V end was cut by 6 bases, the J end by 9 bases, with 15 bases between. CDR1 MNHEY and CDR2 SVGEGT come from the germline V gene. The CDR3 has 13 amino acids. CDR3 amino acids: CASRGKVYGEQFF. In nucleotides, the CDR3 is TGTGCCAGCAGAGGGAAGGTATATGGTGAGCAGTTCTTC.

This clonotype was counted ten times or more. This chain links TRBV7-2 with TRBJ2-7; 12 nucleotides align to TRBD2. V shed 5 bases, J shed 2 bases, and the junction held 4 bases outside the gene matches. Germline V CDR1 and CDR2: SGHTA, FQGNSA. The CDR3 loop spans 15 amino acids. CDR3 sequence: CASSPRTSGTYEQYF. For the CDR3, the DNA is TGTGCCAGCAGCCCGAGGACTAGCGGGACCTACGAGCAGTACTTC.

This clonotype was observed a few times. This chain joins TRBV5-1 and TRBJ2-1, with D possibly matching TRBD2 (7 bases). The CDR3 spans 14 residues. Trimming took 4 bases from V and 5 from J, leaving 13 bases between them. Germline V gives CDR1 SGHRS, CDR2 YFSETQ. CDR3 sequence (DNA): TGCGCCAGCAGCCCGGCCGGGGGGCACAATGAGCAGTTCTTC. Translation: CASSPAGGHNEQFF.

V usage is TRBV6-1 and J usage is TRBJ2-3; the match to TRBD1 covers 9 bases. The germline CDR1 and CDR2 sequences are MNHNS and SASEGT. After removal of 7 bases from V and 3 bases from J, the junction contained 8 bases not matched to a gene. The CDR3 is 15 amino acids. The DNA of the CDR3 is TGTGCCAGCACGCTGGGGACAGGGAGGACAGATACGCAGTATTTT. This codes for CASTLGTGRTDTQYF.

This clonotype was counted only a few times. This may arise from a read error, as a much more abundant clone is one base away. The chain employs TRBV18 and TRBJ2-5; D call uncertain. This CDR3 has 12 amino acids. CDR1 and CDR2 from the germline V gene are KGHSH and LQKENI. The germline V and J ends were trimmed by 2 bases and 5 bases, with 6 bases remaining between them. CDR3 sequence (DNA): TGTGCCAGCTCACCATATGAGGAGACCCAGTACTTC. Translation: CASSPYEETQYF.

This clonotype has just a few counts. V is TRBV2 and J is TRBJ2-7, with D possibly TRBD2 on 6 matching bases. V shed 5 bases and J shed 3 bases, with 17 bases lying between them. This CDR3 is built from 15 residues. In germline, CDR1 is SNHLY, CDR2 FYNNEI. As DNA, the CDR3 is TGTGCCAGCAGTCGCCTTCTAGCGCCTAGCTACGAGCAGTACTTC. As protein: CASSRLLAPSYEQYF.

This clonotype was counted between two and nine times. The chain employs TRBV6-1 and TRBJ1-1; 7 bases match TRBD1. V was pared by 2 bases and J by 2 bases, with 5 bases of the junction left unmatched. The CDR3 has 15 amino acids. Germline values: CDR1 MNHNS, CDR2 SASEGT. The CDR3 DNA reads TGTGCCAGCAGTGAAACAGGGGCCCTTAACACTGAAGCTTTCTTT. Protein: CASSETGALNTEAFF.

This clonotype appeared many times. This chain links TRBV6-1 with TRBJ2-4; TRBD1 agrees at 7 bases. From germline, CDR1 is MNHNS and CDR2 SASEGT. This CDR3 has 16 amino acids. Losses at the gene ends were 6 bases for V and 0 bases for J; bases not matched to a gene: 8. The CDR3 bases are TGTGCCAGCAGGGCAGGGACAGACCTAGCCAAAAACATTCAGTACTTC. Protein: CASRAGTDLAKNIQYF.

This clonotype was seen ten or more times. The chain couples TRBV6-2 or TRBV6-3 to TRBJ2-7, with D tentatively TRBD1 (7 bases). V lost 2 bases to trimming and J lost 4 bases, with 12 bases between them. The CDR3 is made up of 14 amino acids. Germline-derived CDR1 and CDR2 are MNHEY and SVGEGT. This CDR3 is CASSYPGGGYEQYF. The CDR3 DNA reads as TGTGCCAGCAGTTACCCAGGGGGAGGTTACGAGCAGTACTTC.

This clonotype was detected ten times or more. The chain links TRBV10-3 to TRBJ1-4; D is undetermined. In germline, CDR1 is ENHRY, CDR2 SYGVKD. Trimming removed 8 bases at V and 8 bases at J, with 21 bases between. The CDR3 has 15 amino acids. The CDR3 region is CAIGGEFAPAEKLFF. CDR3 DNA: TGTGCCATCGGAGGAGAGTTCGCCCCGGCCGAAAAACTGTTTTTT.

This clonotype appeared many times. The chain carries TRBV24-1 and TRBJ2-2; D possibly corresponds to TRBD1 (6 bases). Per germline, CDR1 KGHDR and CDR2 SFDVKD. This CDR3 has 16 amino acids. The V and J ends lost 0 bases and 6 bases respectively, with 13 bases between them. CDR3 loop: CATSDLGGAWSGELFF. CDR3 bases: TGTGCCACCAGTGATTTGGGGGGCGCCTGGTCCGGGGAGCTGTTTTTT.

The chain carries TRBV5-1 and TRBJ1-1; D is unclear. This CDR3 has 15 residues. V shed 2 bases and J shed 0 bases, with 11 bases lying between them. CDR1 and CDR2 (germline): SGHRS, YFSETQ. This chain's CDR3 is CASSFTVGVNTEAFF. The CDR3 nucleotides read TGCGCCAGCAGCTTCACGGTAGGAGTGAACACTGAAGCTTTCTTT.

Ten or more counts support this clonotype. The chain employs TRBV20-1 and TRBJ2-5; tentative D call: TRBD2 (5 bases). Trimming cost V 5 bases and J 7 bases, with 8 bases left between them. Germline CDR1 and CDR2: DFQATT and SNEGSKA (reference sequence). The CDR3 is 10 residues long. CDR3 in DNA: TGCAGTGCTCCTGCGGGGACCCAGTACTTC. Protein: CSAPAGTQYF.

The CDR3 reads CSAILTGNEQFF. Written as DNA, the CDR3 is TGCAGTGCTATACTAACCGGCAATGAGCAGTTCTTC. The chain combines TRBV20-1 with TRBJ2-1; D remains ambiguous. Germline CDR1 is DFQATT and CDR2 is SNEGSKA (reference sequence). The CDR3 has 12 residues. V lost 4 bases and J 6 bases, leaving 10 bases between the germline ends.

J is TRBJ2-5 and V is TRBV29-1; a possible D gene is TRBD1 (6 bases). This CDR3 is 12 amino acids long. V lost 4 bases and J 6 bases, leaving 12 bases between the germline ends. Germline CDR1 is SQVTM and CDR2 is ANQGSEA. The chain's CDR3 is CSVAGRGKTQYF. The CDR3 bases are TGCAGCGTTGCGGGCAGGGGAAAGACCCAGTACTTC.

At least ten counts were recorded for this clonotype. V and J are TRBV15 and TRBJ1-5; D is ambiguous. The CDR3 is 13 amino acids. V was trimmed by 0 bases and J by 6 bases, leaving 6 bases between them. Germline values: CDR1 LNHNV, CDR2 YYDKDF (reference sequence). The CDR3 DNA follows: TGTGCCACCAGCAGAGATCGGGCTCAGCCCCAGCATTTT. This encodes CATSRDRAQPQHF. Full variable domain (rest looked up from reference TRBV15 and TRBJ1-5): DAMVIQNPRYQVTQFGKPVTLSCSQTLNHNVMYWYQQKSSQAPKLLFHYYDKDFNNEADTPDNFQSRRPNTSFCFLDIRSPGLGDTAMYLCATSRDRAQPQHFGDGTRLSIL.

The table lists this clonotype with many counts. The chain uses TRBV4-2 and TRBJ2-3; D possibly corresponds to TRBD2 (5 bases). The CDR3 consists of 14 residues. Germline V gene sequence: CDR1 LGHNA, CDR2 YNFKEQ. V lost 0 bases and J 6 bases, leaving 10 bases between the germline ends. The CDR3: CASSQDHGVDTQYF. In DNA form, the CDR3 reads TGTGCCAGCAGCCAAGATCACGGGGTGGATACGCAGTATTTT.

This clonotype appeared many times. The chain uses TRBV5-1 and TRBJ2-7; a possible D gene is TRBD1 (5 bases). CDR3 size: 12 residues. Trimming took off 4 bases at V and 3 bases at J, with 8 bases between the two ends. Germline V CDR1 and CDR2: SGHRS, YFSETQ. The CDR3 DNA is TGCGCCAGCAGCCAGGACATCTACGAGCAGTACTTC. It translates to CASSQDIYEQYF.

This clonotype has more than one count but fewer than ten. J is TRBJ1-2 and V is TRBV3-1; a weak D match, TRBD1 (5 bases). This CDR3 is built from 13 residues. Trimming took off 4 bases at V and 6 bases at J, with 12 bases between the two ends. Germline loops: CDR1 LGHDT, CDR2 YNNKEL (reference sequence). CDR3 sequence (DNA): TGTGCCAGCAGCCCGGGGGGAACGAATGGCTACACCTTC. It codes for CASSPGGTNGYTF.

This clonotype has at least ten counts. The V and J genes are TRBV20-1 and TRBJ1-1; 8 bases match TRBD1. The J segment lost 5 bases and the V segment lost 2 bases, leaving 10 bases of the junction unmatched. Germline V gene lookup returns CDR1 DFQATT and CDR2 SNEGSKA (reference sequence). This CDR3 has 15 residues. The CDR3 nucleotides are TGCAGTGCTAGATCTCAGGGGGCTAGCGGAACTGAAGCTTTCTTT. Its translation is CSARSQGASGTEAFF.

The chain joins TRBV7-2 to TRBJ2-5; D ambiguous. This CDR3 has 12 amino acids. The germline CDR1 and CDR2 sequences are SGHTA and FQGNSA. The V end lost 2 bases, the J end lost 5 bases, and 6 bases lay between the germline ends. The CDR3 sequence is CASSLTQETQYF. CDR3 in DNA: TGTGCCAGCAGCTTAACCCAGGAGACCCAGTACTTC.

This clonotype was counted ten times or more. V usage is TRBV5-5 and J usage is TRBJ2-7; 7 nucleotides align to TRBD1. Germline lookup yields CDR1 SGHKS and CDR2 YYEKEE (reference sequence). With 1 base clipped from V and 2 bases from J, the junction kept 6 bases outside the gene matches. The length of the CDR3 is 15 residues. In DNA, the CDR3 is TGTGCCAGCAGCTTGCCGGGACAGCAAGCCTACGAGCAGTACTTC. As protein: CASSLPGQQAYEQYF.

This clonotype was found a few times. CDR3: CASSLSGGTIGGEQFF. CDR3 bases: TGTGCCAGCAGTTTATCTGGGGGAACGATCGGCGGTGAGCAGTTCTTC. This chain connects TRBV27 to TRBJ2-1, with D perhaps assigned TRBD1 or TRBD2 (5 bases each). The CDR3 is made up of 16 amino acids. V was clipped by 0 bases and J by 9 bases, with 18 bases between them. The germline V gene has CDR1 MNHEY and CDR2 SMNVEV (reference sequence).